This TCR beta chain was recovered during a study of CD8 T cells in ankylosing spondylitis. General study results and limits: The study identified a TCR beta motif of fewer than 10 highly homologous variants that appeared characteristic of ankylosing spondylitis blood.

Trimming left V 2 bases short and J 1 base short, with 12 bases between. Germline V lookup: CDR1 SGDLS, CDR2 YYNGEE. This CDR3 comprises 15 residues. The sample holds many counts of this clonotype. Its antigen is currently unknown. Via MiXCR, TCRdb re-called the 5' RACE reads, giving one row per CDR3 protein. The sample shows tens of thousands of distinct CDR3 sequences, less than 4% of them seen only once. The sequencing sample was made of blood, either unsorted or a sorted T cell fraction (not recorded which). The origin of this receptor is a male donor with ankylosing spondylitis or in good health (not recorded which). J is TRBJ2-5 and V is TRBV9; D is possibly TRBD1 (6 bases). The CDR3 DNA reads TGTGCCAGCAGCGTTACCGGACAGTTCCAAGAGACCCAGTACTTC. It specifies CASSVTGQFQETQYF.